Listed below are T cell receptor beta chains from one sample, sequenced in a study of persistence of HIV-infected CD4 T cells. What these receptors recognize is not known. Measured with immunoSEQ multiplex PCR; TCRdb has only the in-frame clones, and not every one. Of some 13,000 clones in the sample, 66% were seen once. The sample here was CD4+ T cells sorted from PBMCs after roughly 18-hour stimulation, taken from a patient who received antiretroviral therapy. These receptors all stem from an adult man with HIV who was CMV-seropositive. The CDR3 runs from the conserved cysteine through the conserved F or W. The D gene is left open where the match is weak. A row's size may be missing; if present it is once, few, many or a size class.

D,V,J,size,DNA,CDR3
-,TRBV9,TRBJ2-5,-,TGTGCCAGCAGCGTAGCGAGGGGCGAGACCCAGTACTTC,CASSVARGETQYF
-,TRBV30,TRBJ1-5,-,TGTGCCTGGACCCCCCCAGGCAAGGCAGGGCCCCAGCATTTT,CAWTPPGKAGPQHF
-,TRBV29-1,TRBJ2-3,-,TGCAGCGTTGCTTCAGGGACGCAGGGAGATACGCAGTATTTT,CSVASGTQGDTQYF
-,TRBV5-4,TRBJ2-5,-,TGTGCCAGCAGCTTGCTCGGGTTTCAGCAAGAGACCCAGTACTTC,CASSLLGFQQETQYF
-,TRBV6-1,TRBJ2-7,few,TGTGCCAGCAGTGAAATGGGGACTGAGATTTACGAGCAGTACTTC,CASSEMGTEIYEQYF
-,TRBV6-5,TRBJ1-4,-,TGTGCCAGCAGGGGGAGGTTCGAGGCTAATGAAAAACTGTTTTTT,CASRGRFEANEKLFF
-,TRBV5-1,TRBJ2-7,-,TGCGCCAGCAGCTTGGGAGGCGGGGCCTCCTACGAGCAGTACTTC,CASSLGGGASYEQYF
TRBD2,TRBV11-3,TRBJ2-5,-,TGTGCCAGCAGCTTAGGGACTAGCGGGCAAGAGACCCAGTACTTC,CASSLGTSGQETQYF
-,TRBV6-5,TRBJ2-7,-,TGTGCCAGCAGGGCACTCGATGGAACTCGGGAGGAGCAGTACTTC,CASRALDGTREEQYF
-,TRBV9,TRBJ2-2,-,TGTGCCAGCAGCGCAAGGGACCGTAACACCGGGGAGCTGTTTTTT,CASSARDRNTGELFF
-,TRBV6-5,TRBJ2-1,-,TGTGCCAGCAGGGAGGAGGGGCCGAGTCGGAAGCAGTTCTTC,CASREEGPSRKQFF
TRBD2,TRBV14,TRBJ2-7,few,TGTGCCAGCAGCCCATTGGCACTAGCGGGGGGGTCCTACGAGCAGTACTTC,CASSPLALAGGSYEQYF
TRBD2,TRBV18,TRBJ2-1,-,TGTGCCAGCTCATCAGGGACTAGCATGTCCTACAATGAGCAGTTCTTC,CASSSGTSMSYNEQFF
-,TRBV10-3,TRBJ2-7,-,TGTGCCATCAGGGGGGCGGGAAGCGAGGAGCAGTACTTC,CAIRGAGSEEQYF
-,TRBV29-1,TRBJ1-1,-,TGCAGCGTTGGCGGGGTCGACTCGTCTGAAGCTTTCTTT,CSVGGVDSSEAFF
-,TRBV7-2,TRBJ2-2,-,TGTGCCAGCAGCTTAGTAGGCAGCGCGAACACCGGGGAGCTGTTTTTT,CASSLVGSANTGELFF
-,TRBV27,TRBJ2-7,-,TGTGCCAGCAGTAGCAACAGGTACGAGCAGTACTTC,CASSSNRYEQYF
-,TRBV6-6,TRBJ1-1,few,TGTGCCAGCAGTCGGCGGGACCGGAACACTGAAGCTTTCTTT,CASSRRDRNTEAFF
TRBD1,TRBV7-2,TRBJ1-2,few,TGTGCCAGCACCGGGACAGGGGTGAACTATGGCTACACCTTC,CASTGTGVNYGYTF
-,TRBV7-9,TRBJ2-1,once,TGTGCCAGCAAGCTCGACAGGACGACCTACAATGAGCAGTTCTTC,CASKLDRTTYNEQFF
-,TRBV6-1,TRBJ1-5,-,TGTGCCAGCAGTGAATTAGGCAGAAATCAGCCCCAGCATTTT,CASSELGRNQPQHF
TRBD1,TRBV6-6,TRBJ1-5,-,TGTGCCAGCAGTCCCCGGGACAGAAACACGAGAGGGAATCAGCCCCAGCATTTT,CASSPRDRNTRGNQPQHF
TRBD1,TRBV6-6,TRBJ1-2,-,TGTGCCAGCAGACCCCCCTCGGACAGGGAGGAGAGTGGCTACACCTTC,CASRPPSDREESGYTF
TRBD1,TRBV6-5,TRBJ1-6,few,TGTGCCAGTCGAACAGGGGGATCACCCCTCCACTTT,CASRTGGSPLHF
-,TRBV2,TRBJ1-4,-,TGTGCCAGCAGCCCGTCGGGACTTTATAATGAAAAACTGTTTTTT,CASSPSGLYNEKLFF
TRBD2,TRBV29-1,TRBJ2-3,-,TGCAGCGTGGTTAGCGGGACCGGCACAGATACGCAGTATTTT,CSVVSGTGTDTQYF
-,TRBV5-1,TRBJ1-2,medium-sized,TGCGCCAGCAGCTTGGGGGGCACCGAGGGATATGGCTACACCTTC,CASSLGGTEGYGYTF
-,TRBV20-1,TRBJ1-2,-,TGCAGTGCTGATGGGGCCGAGGTCACCTTC,CSADGAEVTF
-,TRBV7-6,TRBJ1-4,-,TGTGCCAGCAGCTTAGAGGGCCAGCGTCATGAAAAACTGTTTTTT,CASSLEGQRHEKLFF
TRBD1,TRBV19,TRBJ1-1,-,TGTGCCAGTAGTCGCCAGGGACAGGGGGGAAACACTGAAGCTTTCTTT,CASSRQGQGGNTEAFF
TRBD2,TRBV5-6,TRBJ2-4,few,TGTGCCAGCAGCTTGGTTCAGAATAGCGGGGGATACATTCAGTACTTC,CASSLVQNSGGYIQYF
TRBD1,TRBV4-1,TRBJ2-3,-,TGCGCCAGCAGCCAAGAGCTGGACAGGGGCACGCAGTATTTT,CASSQELDRGTQYF
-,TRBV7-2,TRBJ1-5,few,TGTGCCAGCAGCCAGATACCCCTTTTCAATCAGCCCCAGCATTTT,CASSQIPLFNQPQHF
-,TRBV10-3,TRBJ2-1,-,TGTGCCATCAGTGAGTCGGAGGGCCTTCTGGTAAAGGAGCAGTTCTTC,CAISESEGLLVKEQFF
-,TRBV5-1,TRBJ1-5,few,TGCGCCAGCAGCTTGGCCGGGGAGAACAATCAGCCCCAGCATTTT,CASSLAGENNQPQHF
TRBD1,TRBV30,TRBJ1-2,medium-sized,TGTGCCTGGAGTCGCATGGGACAGACTGGTGGCTACACCTTC,CAWSRMGQTGGYTF
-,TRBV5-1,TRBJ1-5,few,TGCGCCAGCAGCTTGGGCAGGGATCAGCCCCAGCATTTT,CASSLGRDQPQHF
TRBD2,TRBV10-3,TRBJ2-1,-,TGTGCCATCAGTGAAAGAAGGACTAGCGGGACGGACTCTTACAATGAGCAGTTCTTC,CAISERRTSGTDSYNEQFF
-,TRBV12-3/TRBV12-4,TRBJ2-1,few,TGTGCCAGCAGTTCACGAACGGGTGAGCAGTTCTTC,CASSSRTGEQFF
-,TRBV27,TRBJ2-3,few,TGTGCCAGCAGCCTACAGGCCTTCACAGATACGCAGTATTTT,CASSLQAFTDTQYF
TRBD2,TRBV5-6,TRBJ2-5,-,TGTGCCAGCAGCTTTCGGACTAGCGGGAGGAGGGGACAAGAGACCCAGTACTTC,CASSFRTSGRRGQETQYF
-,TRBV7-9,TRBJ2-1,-,TGTGCCAGCAGCTTAGGGGGGGCAGGAGCCTACAATGAGCAGTTCTTC,CASSLGGAGAYNEQFF
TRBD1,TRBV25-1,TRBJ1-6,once,TGTGCCAGCAGTTCCCGGACAGGGGGAAGTAATTCACCCCTCCACTTT,CASSSRTGGSNSPLHF